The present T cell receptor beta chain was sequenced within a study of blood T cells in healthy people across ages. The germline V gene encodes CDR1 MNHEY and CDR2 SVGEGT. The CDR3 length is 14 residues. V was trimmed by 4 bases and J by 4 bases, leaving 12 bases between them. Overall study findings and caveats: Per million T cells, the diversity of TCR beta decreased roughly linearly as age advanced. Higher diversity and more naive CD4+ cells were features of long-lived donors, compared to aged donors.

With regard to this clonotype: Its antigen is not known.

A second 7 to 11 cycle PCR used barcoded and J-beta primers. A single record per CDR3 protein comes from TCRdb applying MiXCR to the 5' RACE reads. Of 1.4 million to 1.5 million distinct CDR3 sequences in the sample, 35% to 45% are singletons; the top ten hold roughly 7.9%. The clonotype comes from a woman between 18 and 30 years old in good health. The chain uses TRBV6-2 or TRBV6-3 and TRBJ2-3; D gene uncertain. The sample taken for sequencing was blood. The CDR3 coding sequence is TGTGCCAGCAGTTTGCCGGACGGCGCAGATACGCAGTATTTT. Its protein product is CASSLPDGADTQYF.